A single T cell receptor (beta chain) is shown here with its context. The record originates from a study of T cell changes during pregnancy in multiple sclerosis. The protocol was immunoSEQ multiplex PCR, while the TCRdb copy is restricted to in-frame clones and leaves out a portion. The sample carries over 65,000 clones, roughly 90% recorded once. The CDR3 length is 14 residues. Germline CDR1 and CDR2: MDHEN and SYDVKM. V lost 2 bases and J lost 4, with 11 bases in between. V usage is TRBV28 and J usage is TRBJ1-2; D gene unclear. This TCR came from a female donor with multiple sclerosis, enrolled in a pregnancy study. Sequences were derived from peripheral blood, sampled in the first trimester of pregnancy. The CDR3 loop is CASSLKTSFYGYTF. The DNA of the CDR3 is TGTGCCAGCAGTTTAAAGACAAGTTTCTATGGCTACACCTTC.